The 26 T cell receptor beta chains listed next were all sequenced from one sample in a study of blood T cell repertoires in COVID-19 (dated by TCRdb to the early 2020s). The library came from the immunoSEQ multiplex PCR assay. The immuneACCESS repertoire file appears here via TCRdb, limited to in-frame rearrangements. These files lack a portion of the clones; in checked studies, under half of the deficit traces to unresolved V genes, and the cause of the others is not known. The sample table shows 430,000 or so clones, and around 87% are seen once. About 1.7% of the sample belongs to the ten largest clones. Material: PBMCs or T cells enriched from blood (not recorded which). The receptor set was obtained from a woman aged 40 to 50 who had recovered from COVID-19.

The chain employs TRBV9 and TRBJ1-6, with 7 bases identical to TRBD1. Germline CDR1 is SGDLS and CDR2 is YYNGEE. The CDR3 length is 15 residues. The V and J ends lost 4 bases and 7 bases, in that order; junction bases with no gene match: 8. CDR3 in DNA: TGTGCCAGCAGCAGTAAGGGACAGTTCAATTCACCCCTCCACTTT. Translating gives CASSSKGQFNSPLHF.

The rearrangement uses TRBV30 and TRBJ1-6, with 9 bases aligning to TRBD1. CDR1 and CDR2 (germline): GTSNPN, SVGIG (reference sequence). This CDR3 spans 15 amino acids. V trimming: 2 bases; J trimming: 10 bases; junction bases outside the gene matches: 9. CDR3 coding DNA: TGTGCCTGGAGTCGAAATGACAGGGGGTTCTCACCCCTCCACTTT. Protein: CAWSRNDRGFSPLHF.

In regard to this clone: One end of the junction is discordant with germline, which a read error may explain. The V and J genes are TRBV6-5 and TRBJ1-5, with 7 positions matching TRBD1. The CDR3 totals 15 residues. Germline CDR1 MNHEY, CDR2 SVGAGI. CDR3 DNA: TGTGCCAGCAGCAGGGACAGTTTTAGCAATCGGCCCCAGCATTTT. Its protein product is CASSRDSFSNRPQHF.

The chain carries TRBV27 and TRBJ2-5; 13 bases are shared with TRBD2. Per germline, CDR1 MNHEY and CDR2 SMNVEV (reference sequence). This CDR3 spans 15 amino acids. With V trimmed by 3 bases and J by 7 bases, 5 bases remained unmatched. The CDR3 region has the DNA TGTGCCAGCAGTTTCGGGACTAGCGGGACGGGGACCCAGTACTTC. This translates into CASSFGTSGTGTQYF.

In DNA, the CDR3 is TGTGCCAGCAGTTATGGACAGTCCTATAATTCACCCCTCCACTTT. It encodes CASSYGQSYNSPLHF. The chain is built from TRBV6-2 or TRBV6-3 and TRBJ1-6; D is perhaps TRBD1 (6 bases). The germline V and J ends were trimmed by 3 bases and 1 base, with 7 bases remaining between them. Germline assignment: CDR1 MNHEY and CDR2 SVGEGT. CDR3 size: 15 residues.

V usage is TRBV2 and J usage is TRBJ1-1, with D possibly TRBD1 on 6 matching bases. Trimming shortened V by 6 bases and J by 3 bases, and 17 bases separated the two germline ends. The CDR3 runs to 15 residues. Per the germline V gene, CDR1 is SNHLY and CDR2 is FYNNEI. The CDR3 DNA reads TGTGCCAGCAGCCGAGGGGATGAGGGGGACACTGAAGCTTTCTTT. This sequence encodes CASSRGDEGDTEAFF.

This chain joins TRBV11-2 and TRBJ2-1; no definite D call. Germline V gene sequence: CDR1 SGHAT, CDR2 FQNNGV. The CDR3 has 13 amino acids. V was cut by 7 bases and J by 0 bases, with 7 bases left in between. CDR3 nucleotides: TGTGCCAGCACTCCCGGCTCCTACAATGAGCAGTTCTTC. Translated: CASTPGSYNEQFF.

The chain links TRBV10-1 to TRBJ2-3, with 10 nucleotides matching TRBD2. Germline assignment: CDR1 WNHNN and CDR2 SYGVQD (reference sequence). V lost 3 bases and J lost 2; bases outside the gene matches: 5. The CDR3 covers 16 residues. CDR3 DNA sequence: TGCGCCAGCAGTGACGGGAGCGGGAGGGCCACAGATACGCAGTATTTT. Translation: CASSDGSGRATDTQYF.

V gene TRBV5-1 combines with J gene TRBJ2-3; TRBD2 is a possible D gene (6 bases). The CDR3 runs to 16 residues. V was shortened by 4 bases and J by 6 bases, with 21 bases between the two germline ends. Germline-derived CDR1 and CDR2 are SGHRS and YFSETQ. This CDR3 reads CASSPSPTSVGDTQYF. CDR3 DNA sequence: TGCGCCAGCAGCCCCTCGCCGACTAGTGTAGGTGATACGCAGTATTTT.

The genes are TRBV10-3 and TRBJ2-7; D is perhaps TRBD2 (5 bases). V lost 5 bases and J 6 bases, leaving 8 bases between the germline ends. CDR3 length: 11 residues. CDR1 is ENHRY, CDR2 SYGVKD, per germline. Here the CDR3 DNA reads TGTGCCATCAGTCCTAGCTTCGAGCAGTACTTC. This gives the protein CAISPSFEQYF.

The V call is TRBV11-3, the J call TRBJ1-2, with a possible D match to TRBD1 (5 bases). V lost 0 bases, J lost 8 bases, and 10 bases lay in between. This CDR3 is 13 amino acids long. Germline CDR1 and CDR2: SGHNT and YENEEA. The CDR3 sequence: CASSLDRDVGYTF. The CDR3 DNA reads TGTGCCAGCAGCTTAGACAGGGATGTCGGCTACACCTTC.

This sequence joins TRBV9 and TRBJ1-1; 10 bases fit TRBD1. Unmatched junction bases numbered 11, after V lost 0 bases and J lost 6 bases. CDR1 and CDR2 from the germline V gene are SGDLS and YYNGEE. CDR3 length: 17 amino acids. The CDR3 protein is CASSVGPLGQGLAEAFF. The CDR3 DNA follows: TGTGCCAGCAGCGTAGGCCCTTTGGGACAGGGGTTAGCTGAAGCTTTCTTT.

This clone occurred a few times. The chain recombines TRBV5-6 with TRBJ2-7; 9 bases are a match to TRBD1. The germline V gene encodes CDR1 SGHDT and CDR2 YYEEEE. CDR3 length: 14 amino acids. V dropped 5 bases and J dropped 3; count of bases not matched to a gene: 6. CDR3 nucleotides: TGTGCCAGCAGAGGGACAGGGCAAGGCTACGAGCAGTACTTC. Translated: CASRGTGQGYEQYF.

This clone has just one count. The V call is TRBV20-1, the J call TRBJ1-2, with D tentatively TRBD1 (6 bases). Trimming stripped 3 bases from V and 8 bases from J, with 19 bases between. The CDR3 totals 14 residues. CDR1 and CDR2 (germline): DFQATT, SNEGSKA (reference sequence). CDR3: CSASLVRGPLGYTF. CDR3 nucleotides: TGCAGTGCTAGTCTCGTCAGGGGACCCCTGGGCTACACCTTC.

The chain is built from TRBV5-5 and TRBJ1-5; D possibly corresponds to TRBD1 (6 bases). The CDR3 is 15 amino acids. Per the germline V gene, CDR1 is SGHKS and CDR2 is YYEKEE (reference sequence). V shed 2 bases and J shed 7 bases, with 16 bases lying between them. CDR3 in DNA: TGTGCCAGCAGCTTATATCAGGGGCCGCAGCAGCCCCAGCATTTT. Translation: CASSLYQGPQQPQHF.

The chain employs TRBV7-6 and TRBJ2-5; D perhaps matches TRBD1 (7 bases). Deletions cut 5 bases from V and 7 bases from J, with 17 bases between. Germline CDR1 reads SGHVS; CDR2 reads FNYEAQ. This CDR3 is built from 14 residues. The CDR3: CASSAGGPRGTQYF. The CDR3 bases are TGTGCCAGCAGCGCAGGGGGACCGCGGGGGACCCAGTACTTC.

In its sample, this clone was seen once. The chain couples TRBV5-1 to TRBJ2-3, with TRBD2 as a possible D gene (5 bases). Per germline, CDR1 SGHRS and CDR2 YFSETQ. Trimming left V 3 bases short and J 7 bases short, with 9 bases between. The CDR3 covers 12 residues. The CDR3 sequence is CASSYVANTQYF. The CDR3 bases are TGCGCCAGCAGCTACGTAGCGAATACGCAGTATTTT.

This clone was observed once. The chain employs TRBV7-2 and TRBJ2-5; possible D gene TRBD1, 6 bases. The length of the CDR3 is 15 residues. Trimming took 4 bases from V and 4 from J, leaving 16 bases between them. Germline CDR1 is SGHTA and CDR2 is FQGNSA. The CDR3 loop is CASSSGRQVAETQYF. The DNA for the CDR3 is TGTGCCAGCAGCTCCGGACGACAGGTAGCAGAGACCCAGTACTTC.

This chain links TRBV30 with TRBJ1-6; TRBD1 is a possible D gene (6 bases). The germline V and J ends were trimmed by 4 bases and 9 bases, with 13 bases remaining between them. The CDR3 is 13 amino acids. Germline V gene lookup returns CDR1 GTSNPN and CDR2 SVGIG (reference sequence). The CDR3 sequence is CAWNDRPLSPLHF. The CDR3 DNA reads TGTGCCTGGAATGACAGGCCTCTTTCACCCCTCCACTTT.

The chain uses TRBV19 and TRBJ1-1, with 7 bases matching TRBD1. CDR3 length equals 14 residues. After removal of 3 bases from V and 0 bases from J, the junction contained 1 base not matched to a gene. CDR1 is LNHDA, CDR2 SQIVND, per germline (reference sequence). The CDR3 region has the DNA TGTGCCAGTAGTATGGGACAGCTGAACACTGAAGCTTTCTTT. Its translation is CASSMGQLNTEAFF.

V and J are TRBV10-2 and TRBJ2-1; weak D call: TRBD1 (6 bases). The CDR3 covers 16 residues. Germline loops: CDR1 WSHSY, CDR2 SAAADI. Trimming removed 4 bases from V and 0 bases from J, with 13 bases in between. CDR3 nucleotide sequence: TGCGCCAGCAGTGGGTTGGACAGACGCTCCTACAATGAGCAGTTCTTC. Translating gives CASSGLDRRSYNEQFF.

This chain connects TRBV2 to TRBJ1-5; D is undetermined. The V end lost 1 base, the J end lost 3 bases, and 7 bases lay between the germline ends. CDR1 SNHLY and CDR2 FYNNEI come from the germline V gene. This CDR3 has 14 amino acids. The CDR3 region has the DNA TGTGCCAGCAGTGAAGAGACAAACAATCAGCCCCAGCATTTT. Residues: CASSEETNNQPQHF. Variable domain in full (rest from reference TRBV2 and TRBJ1-5): EPEVTQTPSHQVTQMGQEVILRCVPISNHLYFYWYRQILGQKVEFLVSFYNNEISEKSEIFDDQFSVERPDGSNFTLKIRSTKLEDSAMYFCASSEETNNQPQHFGDGTRLSIL.

This clone was observed a few times. The rearrangement links TRBV7-9 to TRBJ1-2; D remains ambiguous. Germline CDR1 and CDR2: SEHNR and FQNEAQ (reference sequence). V was shortened by 1 base and J by 4 bases, with 7 bases between the two germline ends. The CDR3 contains 13 residues. The CDR3 DNA follows: TGTGCCAGCAGCTTAGTGTCAGTCTATGGCTACACCTTC. Protein sequence: CASSLVSVYGYTF.

The chain joins TRBV19 to TRBJ1-5, with TRBD1 matching 10 bases. CDR3 length: 17 amino acids. The V gene end was trimmed by 6 bases and the J gene end by 0 bases; junction bases not matched to a gene: 8. CDR1 is LNHDA, CDR2 SQIVND, per germline (reference sequence). The CDR3 spells CASRPGQGPNSNQPQHF. The DNA of the CDR3 is TGTGCCAGTAGACCGGGACAGGGGCCCAATAGCAATCAGCCCCAGCATTTT.

The rearrangement joins TRBV11-2 to TRBJ1-1, with 8 bases identical to TRBD1. In germline, CDR1 is SGHAT, CDR2 FQNNGV. This CDR3 contains 13 residues. V lost 5 bases, J lost 4 bases, and 3 bases stayed unmatched. CDR3 region: CASSPGQGTEAFF. CDR3 bases: TGTGCCAGCAGCCCTGGACAGGGCACTGAAGCTTTCTTT.

V and J are TRBV5-6 and TRBJ1-2; D gene uncertain. Germline lookup yields CDR1 SGHDT and CDR2 YYEEEE. Trimming removed 4 bases at V and 4 bases at J, with 17 bases between. The CDR3 is made up of 15 amino acids. This CDR3 reads CASSIEAGPFYGYTF. For the CDR3, the DNA is TGTGCCAGCAGCATCGAAGCGGGCCCTTTCTATGGCTACACCTTC.